This T cell receptor beta chain emerged from a study of siplizumab effects on memory and regulatory T cells. Some clones are missing from TCRdb's copy, which holds only in-frame ones; the method was immunoSEQ multiplex PCR. The sample has approximately 97,000 clones; about 90% are singletons. Study results and caveats: Naive T cells appeared more varied than memory cells and looked like key alloresponse contributors. Proliferating siplizumab-culture Tregs lacked confirmation of suppressive function. Naive versus memory phenotype went unassigned for roughly 80-96% of proliferating CD4+ or CD8+ clones.

A remark on this clone: As yet, its antigen is unknown.

The V end lost 1 base, the J end lost 4 bases, and 26 bases lay between the germline ends. Germline-derived CDR1 and CDR2 are GTSNPN and SVGIG (reference sequence). The CDR3 runs 19 residues. The chain has TRBV30 and TRBJ1-5; perhaps TRBD1 as D (5 bases). The sequence was collected from a human donor in good health. Source material: CD4+ T cells sorted from blood. CDR3 sequence (DNA): TGTGCCTGGAGTGCCACCACCTCAGGGTATACATTAGGAAATCAGCCCCAGCATTTT. The encoded protein is CAWSATTSGYTLGNQPQHF.